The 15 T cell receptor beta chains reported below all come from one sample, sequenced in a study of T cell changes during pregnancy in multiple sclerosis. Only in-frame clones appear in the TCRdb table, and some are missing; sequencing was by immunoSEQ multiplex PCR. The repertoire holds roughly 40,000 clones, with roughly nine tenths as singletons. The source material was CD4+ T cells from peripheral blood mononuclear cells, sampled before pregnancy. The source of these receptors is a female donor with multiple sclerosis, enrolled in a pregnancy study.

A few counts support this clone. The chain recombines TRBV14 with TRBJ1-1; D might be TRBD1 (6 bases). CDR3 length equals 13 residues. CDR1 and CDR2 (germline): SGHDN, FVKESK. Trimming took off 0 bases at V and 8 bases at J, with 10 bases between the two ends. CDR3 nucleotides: TGTGCCAGCAGCCAAGATTTAGGGGGAGAAGCTTTCTTT. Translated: CASSQDLGGEAFF.

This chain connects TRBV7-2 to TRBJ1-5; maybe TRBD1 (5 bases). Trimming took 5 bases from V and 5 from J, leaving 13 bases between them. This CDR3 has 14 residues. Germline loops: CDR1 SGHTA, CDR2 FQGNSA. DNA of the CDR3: TGTGCCAGCAGCCACGCGGTAGGGGATCAGCCCCAGCATTTT. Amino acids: CASSHAVGDQPQHF.

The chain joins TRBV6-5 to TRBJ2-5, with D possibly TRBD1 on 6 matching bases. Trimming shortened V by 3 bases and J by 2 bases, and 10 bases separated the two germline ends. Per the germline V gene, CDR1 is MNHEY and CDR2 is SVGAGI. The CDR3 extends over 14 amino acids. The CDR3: CASSYTRGQETQYF. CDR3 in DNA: TGTGCCAGCAGTTATACCAGGGGTCAAGAGACCCAGTACTTC.

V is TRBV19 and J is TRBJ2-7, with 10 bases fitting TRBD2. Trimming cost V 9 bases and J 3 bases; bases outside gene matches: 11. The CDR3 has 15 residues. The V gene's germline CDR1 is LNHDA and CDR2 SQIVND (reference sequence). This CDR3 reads CASASWGLASYEQYF. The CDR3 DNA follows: TGTGCCAGCGCCTCTTGGGGACTAGCGAGCTACGAGCAGTACTTC.

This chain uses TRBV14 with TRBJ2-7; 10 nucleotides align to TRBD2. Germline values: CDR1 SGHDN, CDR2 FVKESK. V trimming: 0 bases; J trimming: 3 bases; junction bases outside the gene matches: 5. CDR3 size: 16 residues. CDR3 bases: TGTGCCAGCAGCCAAGAGTTAGCGGGGGGCCTCTACGAGCAGTACTTC. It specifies CASSQELAGGLYEQYF.

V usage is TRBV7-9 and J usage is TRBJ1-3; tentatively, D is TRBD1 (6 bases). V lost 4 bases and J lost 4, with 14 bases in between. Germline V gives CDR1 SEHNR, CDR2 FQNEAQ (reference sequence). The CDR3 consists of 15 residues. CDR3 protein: CASSSTQGAGNTIYF. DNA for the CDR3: TGTGCCAGCAGCTCTACACAGGGCGCCGGAAACACCATATATTTT.

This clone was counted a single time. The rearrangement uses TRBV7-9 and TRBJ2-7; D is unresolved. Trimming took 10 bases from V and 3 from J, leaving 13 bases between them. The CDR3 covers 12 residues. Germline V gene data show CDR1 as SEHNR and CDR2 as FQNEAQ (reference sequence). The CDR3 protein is CATLRGGYEQYF. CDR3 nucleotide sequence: TGTGCCACCTTACGAGGTGGCTACGAGCAGTACTTC. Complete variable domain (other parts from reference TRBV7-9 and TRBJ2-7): DTGVSQNPRHKITKRGQNVTFRCDPISEHNRLYWYRQTLGQGPEFLTYFQNEAQLEKSRLLSDRFSAERPKGSFSTLEIQRTEQGDSAMYLCATLRGGYEQYFGPGTRLTVT.

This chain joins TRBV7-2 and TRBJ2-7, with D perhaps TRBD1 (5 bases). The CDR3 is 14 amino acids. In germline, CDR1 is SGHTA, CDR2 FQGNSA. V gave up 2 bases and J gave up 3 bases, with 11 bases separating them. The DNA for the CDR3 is TGTGCCAGCAGCTTAAGGCAGGGCCGCTACGAGCAGTACTTC. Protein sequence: CASSLRQGRYEQYF.

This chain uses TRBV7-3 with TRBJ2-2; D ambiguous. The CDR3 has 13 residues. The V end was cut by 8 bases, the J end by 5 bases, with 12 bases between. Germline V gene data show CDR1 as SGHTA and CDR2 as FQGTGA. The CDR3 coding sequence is TGTGCCAGCCAGAGCCCCGGGACCGGGGAGCTGTTTTTT. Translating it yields CASQSPGTGELFF.

The CDR3 bases are TGTGCCAGCAGAGTAGGACAGGGTCCGTACGAGCAGTACTTC. Amino acids: CASRVGQGPYEQYF. The genes are TRBV7-2 and TRBJ2-7; the match to TRBD1 covers 8 bases. Germline V gene sequence: CDR1 SGHTA, CDR2 FQGNSA. The ends lost 6 bases at V and 4 bases at J; junction bases unmatched: 8. The CDR3 consists of 14 residues.

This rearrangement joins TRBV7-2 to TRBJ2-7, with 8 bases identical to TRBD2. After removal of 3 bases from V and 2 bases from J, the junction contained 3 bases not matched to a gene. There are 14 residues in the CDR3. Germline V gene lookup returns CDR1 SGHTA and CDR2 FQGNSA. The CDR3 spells CASSLSGGAYEQYF. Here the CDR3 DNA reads TGTGCCAGCAGCTTGTCCGGGGGGGCCTACGAGCAGTACTTC.

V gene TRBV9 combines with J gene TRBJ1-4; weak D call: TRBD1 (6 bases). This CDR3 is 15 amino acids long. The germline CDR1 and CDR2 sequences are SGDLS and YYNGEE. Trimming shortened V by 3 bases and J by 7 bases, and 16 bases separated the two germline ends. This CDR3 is CASSATGLWGEKLFF. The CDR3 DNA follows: TGTGCCAGCAGCGCTACAGGGCTTTGGGGTGAAAAACTGTTTTTT.

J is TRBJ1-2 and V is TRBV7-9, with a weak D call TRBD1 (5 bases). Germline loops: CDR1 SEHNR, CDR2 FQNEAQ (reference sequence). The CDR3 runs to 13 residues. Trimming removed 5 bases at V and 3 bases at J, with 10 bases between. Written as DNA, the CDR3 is TGTGCCAGCAGCCCGCGGGGGGACTATGGCTACACCTTC. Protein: CASSPRGDYGYTF.

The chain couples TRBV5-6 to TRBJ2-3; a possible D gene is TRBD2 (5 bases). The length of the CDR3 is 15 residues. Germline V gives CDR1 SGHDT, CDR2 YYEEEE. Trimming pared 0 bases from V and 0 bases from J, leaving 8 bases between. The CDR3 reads CASSLARESTDTQYF. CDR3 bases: TGTGCCAGCAGCTTGGCAAGGGAGAGCACAGATACGCAGTATTTT.

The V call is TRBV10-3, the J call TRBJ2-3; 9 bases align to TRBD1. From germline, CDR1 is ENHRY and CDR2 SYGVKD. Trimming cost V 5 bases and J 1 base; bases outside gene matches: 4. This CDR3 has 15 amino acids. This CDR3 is CAISPRDRGTDTQYF. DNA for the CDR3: TGTGCCATCAGTCCTCGGGACAGGGGCACAGATACGCAGTATTTT.